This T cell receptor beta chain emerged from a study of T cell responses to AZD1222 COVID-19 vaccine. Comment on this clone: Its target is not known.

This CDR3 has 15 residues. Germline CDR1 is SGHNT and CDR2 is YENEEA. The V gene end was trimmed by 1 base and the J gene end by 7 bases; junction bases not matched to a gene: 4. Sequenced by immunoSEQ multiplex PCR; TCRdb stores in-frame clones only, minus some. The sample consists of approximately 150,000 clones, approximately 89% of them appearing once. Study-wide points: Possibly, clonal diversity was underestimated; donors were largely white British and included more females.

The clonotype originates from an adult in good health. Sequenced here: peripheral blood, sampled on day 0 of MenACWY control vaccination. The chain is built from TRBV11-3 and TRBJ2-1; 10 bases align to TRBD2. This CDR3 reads CASSLASGGPNEQFF. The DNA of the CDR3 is TGTGCCAGCAGCTTAGCTAGCGGGGGACCTAATGAGCAGTTCTTC. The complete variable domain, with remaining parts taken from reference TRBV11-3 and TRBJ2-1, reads EAGVVQSPRYKIIEKKQPVAFWCNPISGHNTLYWYLQNLGQGPELLIRYENEEAVDDSQLPKDRFSAERLKGVDSTLKIQPAELGDSAVYLCASSLASGGPNEQFFGPGTRLTVL.